Following are 10 T cell receptor beta chains from one sample sequenced in a study of shared clonotypes between healthy human individuals. Repertoires were generated with immunoSEQ multiplex PCR, while TCRdb's copy carries only in-frame clones and drops some. The top ten clones hold roughly 0.61% of a sample with about 1.1 million clones, 78% of them seen once. Sequencing was performed on memory CD4+ T cells from PBMCs. The subset denotes: CD45RA-negative fraction. The receptors were sampled from a man in his late teens or twenties in good health. Some clones in this sample may be carry-over from other donors' samples.

The rearrangement links TRBV28 to TRBJ1-6; D gene uncertain. Germline assignment: CDR1 MDHEN and CDR2 SYDVKM. V was clipped by 6 bases and J by 4 bases, with 16 bases between them. The CDR3 runs 16 residues. For the CDR3, the DNA is TGTGCCAGCAGACCCGCCGACTACCTTTATAATTCACCCCTCCACTTT. Protein: CASRPADYLYNSPLHF.

The CDR3 DNA is TGTGCCAGTAGAGGGACGGCGAACAACTATGGCTACACCTTC. Translated, it gives CASRGTANNYGYTF. This rearrangement joins TRBV19 to TRBJ1-2; maybe TRBD1 (5 bases). Trimming pared 6 bases from V and 2 bases from J, leaving 13 bases between. The CDR3 is 14 residues long. Per germline, CDR1 LNHDA and CDR2 SQIVND (reference sequence).

The genes are TRBV18 and TRBJ2-1; D is perhaps TRBD1 (6 bases). This CDR3 has 15 residues. V was pared by 0 bases and J by 7 bases, with 13 bases between. CDR1 and CDR2 (germline): KGHSH, LQKENI. This CDR3 reads CASSPPGAAGNEQFF. Here the CDR3 DNA reads TGTGCCAGCTCACCACCGGGGGCAGCAGGGAATGAGCAGTTCTTC.

V gene TRBV10-3 combines with J gene TRBJ2-1; TRBD2 aligns across 10 bases. There are 14 residues in the CDR3. Germline loops: CDR1 ENHRY, CDR2 SYGVKD. Trimming took 5 bases from V and 5 from J; bases not matched to a gene: 3. CDR3 nucleotides: TGTGCCATCAGTTTACTAGCGGGGAACAATGAGCAGTTCTTC. Translating it yields CAISLLAGNNEQFF.

In its sample, this clone was seen a few times. At the DNA level, this CDR3 is encoded by other sequences in the same sample as well. V is TRBV28 and J is TRBJ1-2; D is undetermined. From germline, CDR1 is MDHEN and CDR2 SYDVKM. V shed 4 bases and J shed 4 bases, with 7 bases lying between them. This CDR3 is 12 amino acids long. In nucleotides, the CDR3 is TGTGCCAGCAGTTCGATCGGCTATGGCTACACCTTC. Translated, it gives CASSSIGYGYTF.

J is TRBJ2-3 and V is TRBV7-2, with 11 bases fitting TRBD2. V gave up 6 bases and J gave up 2 bases; unmatched junction bases: 7. Germline lookup yields CDR1 SGHTA and CDR2 FQGNSA. This CDR3 contains 16 residues. CDR3 protein: CASSKLAGAYTDTQYF. CDR3 in DNA: TGTGCCAGCAGTAAACTAGCGGGGGCCTACACAGATACGCAGTATTTT.

This clone was seen only a few times. The rearrangement uses TRBV5-1 and TRBJ2-3; TRBD2 is a possible D gene (6 bases). CDR3 length: 17 amino acids. V was trimmed by 0 bases and J by 2 bases, leaving 16 bases between them. The germline V gene encodes CDR1 SGHRS and CDR2 YFSETQ. The CDR3 DNA reads TGCGCCAGCAGCTTGGGAGCGGTAGCGGTAGCCACAGATACGCAGTATTTT. It specifies CASSLGAVAVATDTQYF.

CDR3 residues: CASSESTRRFWGPQYEQYF. CDR3 coding DNA: TGCGCCAGCAGTGAGTCGACTCGGCGGTTTTGGGGGCCGCAATACGAGCAGTACTTC. The chain has TRBV10-1 and TRBJ2-7; D possibly corresponds to TRBD1 (6 bases). Germline V CDR1 and CDR2: WNHNN, SYGVQD (reference sequence). V was cut by 0 bases and J by 4 bases, with 25 bases left in between. CDR3 length: 19 amino acids.

The chain joins TRBV5-1 to TRBJ2-3; 10 positions match TRBD2. Germline V gene lookup returns CDR1 SGHRS and CDR2 YFSETQ. With V trimmed by 4 bases and J by 11 bases, 16 bases remained unmatched. The CDR3 runs 16 residues. The CDR3 sequence: CASSNPAGLARSEQYF. The CDR3 coding sequence is TGCGCCAGCAGCAATCCGGCGGGACTAGCGAGGTCGGAGCAGTATTTT.

The V gene is TRBV29-1, the J gene TRBJ1-3, with unresolved D. The CDR3 runs 14 residues. V lost 7 bases and J lost 2, with 15 bases in between. The V gene's germline CDR1 is SQVTM and CDR2 ANQGSEA. CDR3: CSAESWAPGNTIYF. In DNA, the CDR3 is TGCAGCGCCGAATCTTGGGCCCCTGGAAACACCATATATTTT.